This TCR beta chain was sequenced during a study of T cell responses to AZD1222 COVID-19 vaccine listed by TCRdb under 2021. Context from the whole study: AZD1222 recipients with second doses at about 4 weeks or about 12 weeks were pooled, because spike-specific TCR depth and breadth did not differ between schedules. Trial participants were enrolled by age into 18-55, 56-69 and 70-plus year subgroups, with 148, 28 and 57 TCR-sequenced participants respectively. TCR sequencing covered some 240 trial participants: 207 given two doses of AZD1222 and some 25 given two doses of MenACWY control vaccine.

Remarks on this clone: Its antigen specificity is not known. No much larger clone is present one base from it, and per-base qualities are unavailable.

The CDR3 regions of human TCRbeta chains were analyzed by immunosequencing. The original methods were these. Repertoire TCRs were matched against a reference library of SARS-CoV-2-specific TCRs generated with the MIRA antigen-specificity platform. Breadth was defined as the fraction of unique TCRs that were SARS-CoV-2-associated, and depth was defined as the fraction of total T cells that were SARS-CoV-2-associated. Using the MIRA data, every spike-specific TCR was mapped to the spike region that the TCR reacted to and assigned to either a CD4 or a CD8 class. Log10-transformed breadth and depth values were compared by one-way ANOVA with Sidak's multiple comparisons tests. As stored in TCRdb, this immuneACCESS dataset retains in-frame rearrangements with V and J assigned. A fraction of the clones does not appear; measured against another copy, unresolved V genes explain less than half of the discrepancy, and the remainder lacks a known reason. Clone size and V and J calls were adopted from that table, with D and trimming inferred from the DNA. Recorded for this sample are under 60,000 clones; 80% to 90% of them occurred a single time. The leading ten clones occupy 10% of the sample.

The paper's findings and limits, for the study overall: A significant rise in spike-specific TCR breadth and depth was observed after two AZD1222 doses relative to day 0 and relative to MenACWY recipients. In the small 56-69-year group, the increase in depth fell short of significance, most likely because of low power. Reportedly, close to half of the unique spike-specific TCRs recognized epitopes lying outside the regions that are mutated in the B.1.351 and B.1.1.7 variants. Participants were mostly white British and included more females than males, and it was suggested by the authors that clonal diversity may have been underestimated. Because no samples from the day 14 peak response were available, repertoires could be characterized only after the peak T cell response. The whole spike protein was spanned by vaccine-associated CD4 TCRs, and dominant responses were seen in regions 160-218 and 743-854. Only a handful of AZD1222 recipients were SARS-CoV-2 seropositive at baseline, limiting conclusions about previously exposed vaccinees.

What the time point label conveys for this sample: baseline before first vaccination. Vaccinee samples came from UK trials COV001 and COV002, including a single-blind randomized controlled phase 2/3 trial of AZD1222 (ChAdOx1 nCoV-19) in healthy adults. For TCRbeta chain sequencing, PBMC samples from trial participants were taken at day 0 and at day 28 after the second dose. The material was peripheral blood, obtained on day 0 of AZD1222 vaccination. The receptor's source is an adult in good health.

The DNA sequence follows: TGTGCCAGCAGCTTCCTTGGAGGTACTGAAGCTTTCTTT. Translated, it reads CASSFLGGTEAFF. The chain links TRBV7-2 with TRBJ1-1, with the D segment identity uncertain. Including the terminal cysteine and phenylalanine, the CDR3 comprises 13 residues. The only DNA kept is the CDR3, 39 bases in frame from the first base. Looking up the germline V gene yields CDR1 SGHTA and CDR2 FQGNSA. V drops 3 bases and J drops 5 bases, leaving 10 bases in between.